The 19 T cell receptor beta chains reported below all come from one sample, sequenced in a study of T cells after yellow fever vaccination. TCRdb re-called the 5' RACE reads with MiXCR, one entry per CDR3 protein. Of some 500,000 distinct CDR3 sequences in the sample, roughly 14% were seen once. Sequencing used PBMCs, obtained on the day of the yellow fever booster vaccination. These receptors were obtained from a man under 40 who received the YFV17D yellow fever vaccine.

A note on this clonotype: The junction shows a germline mismatch at one end, possibly a read error. J is TRBJ2-2 and V is TRBV12-3 or TRBV12-4; possible D gene TRBD2, 6 bases. The CDR3 runs to 14 residues. The CDR3 loop is CASTPGVNTRELFF. The DNA of the CDR3 is TGTGCCAGCACGCCGGGGGTGAACACCAGGGAGCTGTTTTTT.

In this sample, this clonotype turned up many times. The J gene is TRBJ2-1, the V gene TRBV7-6, with D possibly TRBD1 on 6 matching bases. The V end was cut by 4 bases, the J end by 9 bases, with 16 bases between. The CDR3 spans 14 residues. CDR1 is SGHVS and CDR2 is FNYEAQ in the germline V gene. The CDR3 sequence: CASSSTNRVGEQFF. The CDR3 bases are TGTGCCAGCAGCTCCACGAACAGGGTCGGTGAGCAGTTCTTC.

The V and J genes are TRBV6-5 and TRBJ1-3; no clear D. The V gene lost 2 bases and the J gene lost 0 bases, with 5 bases spanning the gap. This CDR3 spans 14 amino acids. CDR1 is MNHEY and CDR2 is SVGAGI in the germline V gene. This chain's CDR3 is CASSYGVSGNTIYF. CDR3 sequence (DNA): TGTGCCAGCAGTTACGGGGTCTCTGGAAACACCATATATTTT.

V gene TRBV5-4 combines with J gene TRBJ2-5, with 7 bases lining up with TRBD2. The ends lost 4 bases at V and 1 base at J; junction bases unmatched: 7. Germline lookup yields CDR1 SGHNT and CDR2 YYREEE (reference sequence). The CDR3 totals 15 residues. CDR3 in DNA: TGTGCCAGCAGCCATAAGGGACTACCCCAAGAGACCCAGTACTTC. This sequence encodes CASSHKGLPQETQYF.

In this sample, this clonotype turned up a few times. The V gene is TRBV28, the J gene TRBJ2-7, with no clear D. The V end was cut by 5 bases, the J end by 3 bases, with 17 bases between. Germline loops: CDR1 MDHEN, CDR2 SYDVKM. The CDR3 is 15 residues long. In DNA, the CDR3 is TGTGCCAGCAGTCCCCTAGGGCCAGCGCACTACGAGCAGTACTTC. This encodes CASSPLGPAHYEQYF.

The rearrangement uses TRBV12-3 or TRBV12-4 and TRBJ1-6, with D uncertain. V was clipped by 1 base and J by 10 bases, with 8 bases between them. The CDR3 consists of 13 residues. The CDR3 DNA follows: TGTGCCAGCAGTTTAGGGGCAGCCTCACCCCTCCACTTT. Translated: CASSLGAASPLHF.

V and J are TRBV29-1 and TRBJ2-5; 7 bases align to TRBD1. V lost 7 bases, J lost 5 bases, and 22 bases stayed unmatched. The V gene's germline CDR1 is SQVTM and CDR2 ANQGSEA. This CDR3 has 17 amino acids. CDR3 in amino acids: CSAEETGTDNLRETQYF. Here the CDR3 DNA reads TGCAGCGCGGAGGAGACCGGGACAGATAACTTAAGGGAGACCCAGTACTTC.

This clonotype was seen only a few times. The chain combines TRBV5-6 with TRBJ2-5, with D hard to call. The germline CDR1 and CDR2 sequences are SGHDT and YYEEEE. This CDR3 is 14 amino acids long. V lost 4 bases and J 2 bases, leaving 12 bases between the germline ends. The CDR3 loop is CASSGVRDQETQYF. The CDR3 DNA follows: TGTGCCAGCAGCGGGGTTAGGGATCAAGAGACCCAGTACTTC.

This sequence joins TRBV4-3 and TRBJ2-7, with D hard to call. The CDR3 runs 13 residues. Germline values: CDR1 LGHNA, CDR2 YSLEER. V was pared by 2 bases and J by 6 bases, with 11 bases between. The CDR3 loop reads CASSQPPLGEQYF. CDR3 coding DNA: TGCGCCAGCAGCCAACCACCCCTGGGCGAGCAGTACTTC.

The chain is built from TRBV5-1 and TRBJ2-7, with 11 bases lining up with TRBD2. The CDR3 totals 15 residues. Germline trimming cut 4 bases from V and 2 bases from J; bases unmatched to any gene: 5. Germline lookup yields CDR1 SGHRS and CDR2 YFSETQ. This chain's CDR3 is CASSATSGVAYEQYF. The CDR3 coding sequence is TGCGCCAGCAGCGCGACTAGCGGGGTAGCCTACGAGCAGTACTTC.

A few counts support this clonotype. The CDR3 protein is CSASLTSGRNNEQFF. The CDR3 region has the DNA TGCAGTGCTAGCCTGACTAGCGGGAGAAACAATGAGCAGTTCTTC. The chain couples TRBV20-1 to TRBJ2-1; TRBD2 matches 12 bases. Germline V CDR1 and CDR2: DFQATT, SNEGSKA (reference sequence). CDR3 length: 15 amino acids. The ends lost 3 bases at V and 5 bases at J; junction bases unmatched: 5.

This clonotype was observed a few times. The chain recombines TRBV20-1 with TRBJ2-2; D gene ambiguous. The CDR3 is 13 residues long. Trimming removed 3 bases from V and 8 bases from J, with 13 bases in between. Germline V gene data show CDR1 as DFQATT and CDR2 as SNEGSKA (reference sequence). Here the CDR3 DNA reads TGCAGTGCTAGCCTCGCAGGATCAGGGGAGCTGTTTTTT. It is translated as CSASLAGSGELFF.

The chain joins TRBV4-3 to TRBJ2-4; D call uncertain. This CDR3 region has 15 residues. Trimming removed 1 base at V and 5 bases at J, with 12 bases between. Germline values: CDR1 LGHNA, CDR2 YSLEER. The CDR3 is CASSQGPEDENIQYF. The CDR3, as DNA: TGCGCCAGCAGCCAAGGTCCCGAGGACGAAAACATTCAGTACTTC.

This clonotype was picked up a small number of times. J is TRBJ1-1 and V is TRBV19; D not resolved. V was pared by 4 bases and J by 1 base, with 13 bases between. Germline V CDR1 and CDR2: LNHDA, SQIVND (reference sequence). The CDR3 spans 15 residues. This CDR3 is CASSNELLGNTEAFF. CDR3 coding DNA: TGTGCCAGTAGTAATGAGCTTTTAGGGAACACTGAAGCTTTCTTT.

The CDR3 region has the DNA TGTGCCAGCAGCTTAATAGACAGGGGCTGGAATGAGCAGTTCTTC. It encodes CASSLIDRGWNEQFF. V usage is TRBV5-4 and J usage is TRBJ2-1; 8 bases match TRBD1. After removal of 2 bases from V and 7 bases from J, the junction contained 8 bases not matched to a gene. Germline V lookup: CDR1 SGHNT, CDR2 YYREEE (reference sequence). The length of the CDR3 is 15 residues. Full variable domain (remainder filled in from reference TRBV5-4 and TRBJ2-1): ETGVTQSPTHLIKTRGQQVTLRCSSQSGHNTVSWYQQALGQGPQFIFQYYREEENGRGNFPPRFSGLQFPNYSSELNVNALELDDSALYLCASSLIDRGWNEQFFGPGTRLTVL.

On this clonotype: This clone may be a read error of a much larger clone one base away. This chain joins TRBV3-1 and TRBJ1-1; TRBD1 is a possible D gene (6 bases). From germline, CDR1 is LGHDT and CDR2 YNNKEL (reference sequence). V was clipped by 8 bases and J by 1 base, with 14 bases between them. The CDR3 covers 14 residues. The CDR3 nucleotides read TGTGCCAGCGCTGGCGGACAGAGGAACACTGAAGCTTTCTTT. Its protein is CASAGGQRNTEAFF.

The rearrangement uses TRBV4-3 and TRBJ1-5; 10 bases are a match to TRBD1. Germline CDR1 and CDR2: LGHNA and YSLEER. Unmatched junction bases numbered 6, after V lost 1 base and J lost 3 bases. This CDR3 spans 17 amino acids. This CDR3 reads CASSQGRGQGINQPQHF. CDR3 DNA sequence: TGCGCCAGCAGCCAAGGCCGGGGACAGGGGATCAATCAGCCCCAGCATTTT.

This clonotype was recorded at least ten times. V and J are TRBV10-3 and TRBJ2-1, with TRBD2 identical over 11 bases. V dropped 0 bases and J dropped 8; count of bases not matched to a gene: 9. Germline CDR1 and CDR2: ENHRY and SYGVKD. The CDR3 contains 17 residues. CDR3 amino acids: CAISESTGSGRADEQFF. DNA for the CDR3: TGTGCCATCAGTGAGTCCACGGGTAGCGGGAGGGCCGATGAGCAGTTCTTC.

This clonotype was detected only a few times. The chain employs TRBV5-1 and TRBJ2-5, with TRBD1 matching 9 bases. This CDR3 region has 14 residues. Per the germline V gene, CDR1 is SGHRS and CDR2 is YFSETQ. V was clipped by 3 bases and J by 5 bases; unmatched bases: 5. CDR3 sequence: CASSWKTGGETQYF. CDR3 DNA: TGCGCCAGCAGCTGGAAGACAGGGGGTGAGACCCAGTACTTC.